This entry concerns a single TCR beta chain. Its antigen is currently unknown. The repertoire was sequenced with immunoSEQ multiplex PCR; TCRdb's copy has only in-frame clones and lacks some. The table includes fewer than 150,000 clones, approximately 90% detected once. The CDR3 is 14 amino acids. Trimming removed 4 bases from V and 6 bases from J, with 13 bases in between. Germline values: CDR1 SEHNR, CDR2 FQNEAQ (reference sequence). The sample originates from a study of T cell responses to AZD1222 COVID-19 vaccine. Findings of the study overall: Repertoires were obtained solely post-peak T cell response.

The study pooled second doses at about 4 or about 12 weeks. The sequencing used peripheral blood, collected 28 days after the second AZD1222 dose. The rearrangement links TRBV7-9 to TRBJ2-1; D ambiguous. This clonotype originated in an adult who received the AZD1222 COVID-19 vaccine. The CDR3 DNA sequence: TGTGCCAGCAGCTCCGGGTCCAGGCTCAATGAGCAGTTCTTC. Its protein product is CASSSGSRLNEQFF.